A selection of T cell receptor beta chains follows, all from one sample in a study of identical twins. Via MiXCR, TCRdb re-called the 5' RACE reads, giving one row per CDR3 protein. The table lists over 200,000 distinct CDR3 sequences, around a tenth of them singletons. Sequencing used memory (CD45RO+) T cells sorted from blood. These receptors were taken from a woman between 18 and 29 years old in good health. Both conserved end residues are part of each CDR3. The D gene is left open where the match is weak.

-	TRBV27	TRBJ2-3	CASSSYGGGVSQYF
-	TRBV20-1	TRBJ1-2	CSAEGARTSSNYGYTF
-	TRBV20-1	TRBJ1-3	CSAGYGNTIYF
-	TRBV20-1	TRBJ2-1	CSARKSGWNSNEQFF
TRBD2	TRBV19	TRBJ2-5	CASSNPAGGPRETQYF
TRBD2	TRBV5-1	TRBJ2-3	CASSLSSGSITDTQYF
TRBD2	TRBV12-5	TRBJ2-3	CASGLGAGGVIDTQYF
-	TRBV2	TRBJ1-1	CASSVRINTEAFF
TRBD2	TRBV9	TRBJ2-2	CASSAPLGTSGRGGELFF
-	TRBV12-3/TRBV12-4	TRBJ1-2	CASSRYMDYTF
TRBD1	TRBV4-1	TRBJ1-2	CASSQGGQGGLGYTF
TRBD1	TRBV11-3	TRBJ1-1	CASSLQGDEAFF
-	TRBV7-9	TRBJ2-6	CASSSGQRESGANVLTF
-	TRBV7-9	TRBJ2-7	CASSLTVGPYEQYF
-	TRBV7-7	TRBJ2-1	CASSLNRANEQFF
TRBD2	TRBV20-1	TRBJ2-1	CSALTSGSYNEQFF
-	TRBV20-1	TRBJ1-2	CSGLSGTESYGYTF
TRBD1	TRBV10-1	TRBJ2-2	CASSKTGVGTGELFF
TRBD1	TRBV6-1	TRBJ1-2	CASSPTGPNYGYTF
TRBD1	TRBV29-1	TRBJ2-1	CSVNRGDEQFF
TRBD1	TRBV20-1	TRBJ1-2	CSARIQGVPNYGYTF
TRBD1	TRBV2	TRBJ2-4	CASSEAGQGADIQYF
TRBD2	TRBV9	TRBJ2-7	CASSASGSSEQYF
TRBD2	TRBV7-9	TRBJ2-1	CASRGTSHEQFF
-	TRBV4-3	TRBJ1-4	CASSQGWTNEKLFF
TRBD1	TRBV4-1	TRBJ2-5	CASSHPGTGAMTQYF
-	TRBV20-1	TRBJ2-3	CSAERGTDTQYF
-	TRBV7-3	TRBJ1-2	CASSLTHADSLYGYTF
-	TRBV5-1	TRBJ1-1	CASSLDYRTFF